The rows below give T cell receptor beta chains drawn from one sample of a study of T cells in tuberculosis. Assay: immunoSEQ multiplex PCR; the TCRdb copy retains only in-frame clones and omits some. The sample carries under 40,000 clones, roughly 88% recorded once. The source was PBMCs, collected at tuberculosis diagnosis. The receptors stem from an adult with tuberculosis. Each CDR3 is given with its conserved first and last residue. A D gene is named only where the DNA matches it firmly. Expanded clones are given a class, and other clones once, few, many or no size at all.

d_gene	abundance	v_gene	j_gene	CDR3nt	CDR3aa
-	-	TRBV5-4	TRBJ2-1	TGTGCCAGCAGCTTGGGGGGGACACCCTACAATGAGCAGTTCTTC	CASSLGGTPYNEQFF
TRBD1	-	TRBV2	TRBJ1-4	TGTGCCAGCAGAGAGGGGACAGATAATGAAAAACTGTTTTTT	CASREGTDNEKLFF
-	-	TRBV6-1	TRBJ2-3	TGTGCCAGCAGTCGACAGGTGGGAGATACGCAGTATTTT	CASSRQVGDTQYF
TRBD2	once	TRBV9	TRBJ2-3	TGTGCCAGCAGCGGGGGGAGTAGCGGGATCTCAGATACGCAGTATTTT	CASSGGSSGISDTQYF
TRBD2	-	TRBV27	TRBJ2-1	TGTGCCAGCAGTTTATTACGGACTAGCGGGACCTTTAATAATGAGCAGTTCTTC	CASSLLRTSGTFNNEQFF
-	-	TRBV28	TRBJ2-7	TGTGCCAGCAGTTTAGGGGGAGGCGTCCCCTACGAGCAGTACTTC	CASSLGGGVPYEQYF
-	-	TRBV21-1	TRBJ2-1	TGTGCCAGCAGCAAAGTTACGGGAGAGAATGAGCAGTTCTTC	CASSKVTGENEQFF
TRBD1	once	TRBV27	TRBJ1-5	TGTGCCAGCAGCCCGGACAGGGGAAGTCAGCCCCAGCATTTT	CASSPDRGSQPQHF
-	-	TRBV6-5	TRBJ1-4	TGTGCCAGCAGGAGGAGTTCAACTAATGAAAAACTGTTTTTT	CASRRSSTNEKLFF
-	-	TRBV13	TRBJ1-1	TGTGCCAGCACCCTTGTCACTGAAGCTTTCTTT	CASTLVTEAFF